Each of the 9 T cell receptor beta chains below was sequenced from the same sample in a study of cytomegalovirus exposure and HLA in healthy donors. PCR involved 60 Vbeta and 13 Jbeta primers. Sequenced by immunoSEQ multiplex PCR; TCRdb stores in-frame clones only, minus some. The table lists 140,000 to 150,000 clones, approximately 70% of them singletons, with 2.1% in the top ten. Sequencing was done on a sample of PBMCs. The receptors derive from a woman aged 55-75 years in good health and CMV-seropositive.

The V call is TRBV19, the J call TRBJ2-5; no firm D call. V was trimmed by 4 bases and J by 1 base, leaving 7 bases between them. Germline CDR1 reads LNHDA; CDR2 reads SQIVND (reference sequence). The CDR3 totals 13 residues. This chain's CDR3 is CASSNQAQETQYF. CDR3 DNA sequence: TGTGCCAGTAGTAATCAAGCCCAAGAGACCCAGTACTTC.

The chain recombines TRBV6-5 with TRBJ2-1; the match to TRBD2 covers 10 bases. The CDR3 runs 15 residues. Trimming took 7 bases from V and 9 from J; bases not matched to a gene: 12. Germline V gene sequence: CDR1 MNHEY, CDR2 SVGAGI. The CDR3: CASTLELAGRGEQFF. The CDR3, as DNA: TGTGCCAGCACCCTGGAACTAGCGGGAAGGGGTGAGCAGTTCTTC.

For the CDR3, the DNA is TGTGCCGGAGGGGGCGCGAATACTGAAGCTTTCTTT. Translation: CAGGGANTEAFF. The genes are TRBV28 and TRBJ1-1; 7 positions match TRBD1. The CDR3 is made up of 12 amino acids. V shed 11 bases and J 5 bases; nucleotides not matched to a gene: 8. Germline-derived CDR1 and CDR2 are MDHEN and SYDVKM. Based on the CDR3 plus reference TRBV28 and TRBJ1-1, the full variable domain is DVKVTQSSRYLVKRTGEKVFLECVQDMDHENMFWYRQDPGLGLRLIYFSYDVKMKEKGDIPEGYSVSREKKERFSLILESASTNQTSMYLCAGGGANTEAFFGQGTRLTVV.

The V call is TRBV5-4, the J call TRBJ2-7; D is undetermined. V was clipped by 4 bases and J by 0 bases, with 11 bases between them. Per the germline V gene, CDR1 is SGHNT and CDR2 is YYREEE (reference sequence). This CDR3 comprises 14 residues. CDR3 nucleotide sequence: TGTGCCAGCAGCCCCGAGTCGAGCTCCTACGAGCAGTACTTC. It yields the protein CASSPESSSYEQYF.

This chain joins TRBV30 and TRBJ1-4, with D possibly being TRBD1 (6 bases). Trimming took off 2 bases at V and 5 bases at J, with 15 bases between the two ends. This CDR3 contains 15 residues. Germline CDR1 and CDR2: GTSNPN and SVGIG (reference sequence). The CDR3 spells CAWSSQGIGNEKLFF. The CDR3 nucleotides read TGTGCCTGGAGTTCACAGGGAATAGGGAATGAAAAACTGTTTTTT.

The CDR3, as DNA: TGCAGCGTCCTTAGCGGCACAGATACGCAGTATTTT. It specifies CSVLSGTDTQYF. This chain joins TRBV29-1 and TRBJ2-3, with D maybe TRBD2 (5 bases). V was shortened by 6 bases and J by 1 base, with 8 bases between the two germline ends. The CDR3 runs 12 residues. Germline values: CDR1 SQVTM, CDR2 ANQGSEA.

The chain links TRBV27 to TRBJ1-1; weak D call: TRBD1 (5 bases). The V gene lost 8 bases and the J gene lost 3 bases, with 13 bases spanning the gap. The CDR3 is 13 residues long. Germline-derived CDR1 and CDR2 are MNHEY and SMNVEV (reference sequence). The CDR3 reads CASRAWGDTEAFF. The CDR3 DNA sequence: TGTGCCAGCCGTGCGTGGGGGGACACTGAAGCTTTCTTT.

The chain carries TRBV19 and TRBJ2-3; D not resolved. CDR3 length: 11 residues. Trimming took 5 bases from V and 5 from J, leaving 5 bases between them. In germline, CDR1 is LNHDA, CDR2 SQIVND (reference sequence). CDR3 bases: TGTGCCAGTAGTTTTATAGATACGCAGTATTTT. As protein: CASSFIDTQYF.

The chain joins TRBV6-5 to TRBJ2-1, with 7 bases that match TRBD2. V was clipped by 6 bases and J by 4 bases; unmatched bases: 6. This CDR3 is built from 14 residues. CDR1 is MNHEY and CDR2 is SVGAGI in the germline V gene. The CDR3: CASSNQAGYNEQFF. The DNA for the CDR3 is TGTGCCAGCAGCAATCAAGCGGGATACAATGAGCAGTTCTTC.